What follows are 29 T cell receptor beta chains derived from one specimen sequenced in a study of blood T cell repertoires in COVID-19. The table came from immunoSEQ multiplex PCR; TCRdb's copy has only in-frame clones and leaves some out. The sample holds tens of thousands of clones, 90% seen once. Input material: peripheral blood. These receptors were taken from a man in his fifties with active COVID-19.

The genes are TRBV2 and TRBJ2-2; 11 bases are shared with TRBD2. J gave up 1 base and V 4 bases, and 8 bases lay outside the gene matches. The CDR3 has 18 amino acids. Germline V lookup: CDR1 SNHLY, CDR2 FYNNEI. The CDR3 sequence: CASSGLGLAGGNTGELFF. CDR3 nucleotide sequence: TGTGCCAGCAGTGGATTAGGTCTAGCGGGGGGGAACACCGGGGAGCTGTTTTTT.

This clone was detected only once. The chain uses TRBV9 and TRBJ2-1; 9 positions agree with TRBD2. The V gene's germline CDR1 is SGDLS and CDR2 YYNGEE. The junction had 12 bases not matched to a gene; V was cut back by 0 bases and J by 5 bases. The CDR3 has 18 residues. CDR3 nucleotides: TGTGCCAGCAGCGTAGCTTCTAGGTGGAGCGGGGGGAACAATGAGCAGTTCTTC. Translated: CASSVASRWSGGNNEQFF.

This chain uses TRBV7-8 with TRBJ1-5, with 7 bases identical to TRBD1. Germline V lookup: CDR1 SGHVS, CDR2 FQNEAQ. Trimming removed 0 bases from V and 1 base from J; junction bases left unmatched: 3. This CDR3 is built from 16 residues. Written as DNA, the CDR3 is TGTGCCAGCAGCTTAGCTACAGGGGAGAGCAATCAGCCCCAGCATTTT. The encoded protein is CASSLATGESNQPQHF.

V and J are TRBV11-2 and TRBJ2-5; tentatively, D is TRBD2 (5 bases). The germline gives CDR1 SGHAT, CDR2 FQNNGV. The CDR3 sequence is 12 residues long. Between the trimmed V and J ends, which lost 7 bases and 4 bases, there was a span of 10 bases. The CDR3 DNA reads TGTGCCAGCACTACTGGAGGAGAGACCCAGTACTTC. It specifies CASTTGGETQYF.

J is TRBJ1-1 and V is TRBV3-1 (or the pseudogene TRBV3-2); 8 positions agree with TRBD1. The V gene's germline CDR1 is LGHDT and CDR2 YNNKEL (reference sequence). This CDR3 is 15 amino acids long. V lost 3 bases, J lost 1 base, and 4 bases stayed unmatched. The CDR3 nucleotides read TGTGCCAGCAGCCACCACGGACAGGGGAACACTGAAGCTTTCTTT. Translation: CASSHHGQGNTEAFF.

This chain uses TRBV3-1 (or the pseudogene TRBV3-2) with TRBJ1-1; a possible D gene is TRBD1 (6 bases). Trimming took 5 bases from V and 1 from J, leaving 14 bases between them. The germline CDR1 and CDR2 sequences are LGHDT and YNNKEL (reference sequence). This CDR3 spans 15 amino acids. The CDR3 nucleotides are TGTGCCAGCAGCAAATGGGACACCCCGAACACTGAAGCTTTCTTT. Its protein product is CASSKWDTPNTEAFF.

The chain employs TRBV25-1 and TRBJ2-3; 13 bases agree with TRBD2. The CDR3 runs to 18 residues. V trimming: 1 base; J trimming: 3 bases; junction bases outside the gene matches: 7. CDR1 MGHDK and CDR2 SYGVNS come from the germline V gene. Here the CDR3 reads CASSESKGLAGDTDTQYF. The CDR3 bases are TGTGCCAGCAGTGAATCGAAAGGACTAGCGGGGGATACAGATACGCAGTATTTT.

The V gene is TRBV18, the J gene TRBJ2-1, with D perhaps matching TRBD1 (6 bases). Germline-derived CDR1 and CDR2 are KGHSH and LQKENI. V was shortened by 3 bases and J by 0 bases, with 15 bases between the two germline ends. The CDR3 has 17 amino acids. The DNA for the CDR3 is TGTGCCAGCTCACCGCTCCCTAGGACAGACTCCTACAATGAGCAGTTCTTC. This codes for CASSPLPRTDSYNEQFF.

The chain uses TRBV5-1 and TRBJ1-5, with unresolved D. Germline V gene sequence: CDR1 SGHRS, CDR2 YFSETQ. V lost 2 bases and J lost 3, with 12 bases in between. The CDR3 sequence is 15 residues long. This CDR3 is CASSLGGLPNQPQHF. The CDR3 DNA follows: TGCGCCAGCAGCTTAGGAGGGCTCCCCAATCAGCCCCAGCATTTT.

The V gene is TRBV5-4, the J gene TRBJ1-6; D remains unclear. Germline V gene sequence: CDR1 SGHNT, CDR2 YYREEE (reference sequence). The V and J ends lost 2 bases and 0 bases respectively, with 6 bases between them. CDR3 size: 15 residues. The CDR3 bases are TGTGCCAGCAGCTTAAGCCTCTCCTATAATTCACCCCTCCACTTT. Its protein product is CASSLSLSYNSPLHF.

J is TRBJ1-4 and V is TRBV21-1. TRBV21-1 is an annotated pseudogene. CDR3 length equals 18 residues. CDR3 protein: CASSKEREGARTNEKLFF. In DNA form, the CDR3 reads TGTGCCAGCAGCAAAGAGCGGGAGGGGGCGCGAACTAATGAAAAACTGTTTTTT.

This sequence joins TRBV6-5 and TRBJ1-1, with 7 bases lining up with TRBD1. The CDR3 contains 15 residues. The germline gives CDR1 MNHEY, CDR2 SVGAGI. The J segment lost 7 bases and the V segment lost 0 bases, leaving 8 bases of the junction unmatched. This CDR3 is CASSYSMTGRSEAFF. The CDR3 coding sequence is TGTGCCAGCAGTTACTCGATGACAGGGAGAAGTGAAGCTTTCTTT.

V gene TRBV29-1 combines with J gene TRBJ2-1, with TRBD2 matching 13 bases. V was clipped by 5 bases and J by 7 bases; unmatched bases: 8. The CDR3 spans 15 residues. CDR1 SQVTM and CDR2 ANQGSEA come from the germline V gene. CDR3 loop: CSVKPTSGGANEQFF. The CDR3 DNA reads TGCAGCGTTAAACCAACTAGCGGGGGGGCTAATGAGCAGTTCTTC.

A single count supports this clone. The CDR3 protein is CASSLVRTGTEKLFF. The CDR3 bases are TGTGCCAGCAGCTTAGTGCGGACAGGGACTGAAAAACTGTTTTTT. The chain joins TRBV7-2 to TRBJ1-4, with 8 bases matching TRBD1. Unmatched junction bases numbered 5, after V lost 1 base and J lost 7 bases. Germline CDR1 SGHTA, CDR2 FQGNSA. This CDR3 has 15 amino acids.

This clone turned up a few times. This specimen includes other DNA sequences encoding the same CDR3. V is TRBV20-1 and J is TRBJ1-6; possibly TRBD1 for D (6 bases). Per the germline V gene, CDR1 is DFQATT and CDR2 is SNEGSKA (reference sequence). Deletions cut 3 bases from V and 0 bases from J, with 12 bases between. This CDR3 region has 16 residues. CDR3 nucleotides: TGCAGTGCTAGTCGGACAGCGAGCTCCTATAATTCACCCCTCCACTTT. This gives the protein CSASRTASSYNSPLHF.

A single count supports this clone. The chain couples TRBV4-2 to TRBJ2-1; possibly TRBD1 for D (5 bases). The CDR3 covers 14 residues. V was clipped by 2 bases and J by 6 bases, with 11 bases between them. Germline CDR1 reads LGHNA; CDR2 reads YNFKEQ. The CDR3 here is CASSQPYRSNEQFF. As DNA, the CDR3 is TGTGCCAGCAGCCAACCCTACAGGTCCAATGAGCAGTTCTTC.

The chain combines TRBV9 with TRBJ1-2; the D gene is possibly TRBD1 (6 bases). Germline CDR1 SGDLS, CDR2 YYNGEE. The CDR3 loop spans 17 amino acids. V gave up 4 bases and J gave up 3 bases, with 22 bases separating them. The CDR3 nucleotides are TGTGCCAGCAGCTCCCTGATGACTGGGGGGGCCCACTATGGCTACACCTTC. Translating gives CASSSLMTGGAHYGYTF.

V and J are TRBV10-2 and TRBJ2-7; 11 nucleotides line up with TRBD1. V shed 3 bases, J shed 0 bases, and the junction held 1 base outside the gene matches. Germline values: CDR1 WSHSY, CDR2 SAAADI. The CDR3 runs to 15 residues. The CDR3: CASSEGTGGSYEQYF. In nucleotides, the CDR3 is TGCGCCAGCAGTGAAGGGACAGGGGGCTCCTACGAGCAGTACTTC.

Only one count was recorded for this clone. This rearrangement joins TRBV11-2 to TRBJ1-6; D may be TRBD1 (6 bases). With 5 bases removed from V and 1 base from J, the gap between germline ends came to 15 bases. The CDR3 length is 17 residues. CDR1 SGHAT and CDR2 FQNNGV come from the germline V gene. CDR3 coding DNA: TGTGCCAGCAGCGAGAGGGGGGAGGGGTCCTATAATTCACCCCTCCACTTT. As protein: CASSERGEGSYNSPLHF.

The chain combines TRBV19 with TRBJ1-2; 10 bases are a match to TRBD1. The CDR3 sequence is 14 residues long. Trimming cost V 5 bases and J 7 bases; bases outside gene matches: 7. Germline V CDR1 and CDR2: LNHDA, SQIVND (reference sequence). CDR3 nucleotides: TGTGCCAGTAGTGTGGGACAGGGGTTGGGTGGCTACACCTTC. Its translation: CASSVGQGLGGYTF.

CDR3 in DNA: TGTGCCAGCAGCCTCCCGGGGAGGTCGGCCAATGAGCAGTTCTTC. Translation gives CASSLPGRSANEQFF. V and J are TRBV7-2 and TRBJ2-1, with TRBD2 as a possible D gene (6 bases). The CDR3 has 15 residues. Trimming pared 5 bases from V and 6 bases from J, leaving 17 bases between. CDR1 is SGHTA and CDR2 is FQGNSA in the germline V gene.

This clone was recorded a few times. The gene calls are TRBV7-3 and TRBJ2-1; 8 positions agree with TRBD2. The V gene end was trimmed by 5 bases and the J gene end by 10 bases; junction bases not matched to a gene: 13. CDR1 is SGHTA, CDR2 FQGTGA, per germline. CDR3 length: 15 amino acids. The CDR3, as DNA: TGTGCCAGCAGCCCTGTAGCGGGGAGCGCGGGCGAGCAGTTCTTC. Its protein is CASSPVAGSAGEQFF.

This rearrangement joins TRBV19 to TRBJ2-2; TRBD1 matches at 11 bases. Unmatched junction bases numbered 10, after V lost 8 bases and J lost 5 bases. CDR1 is LNHDA and CDR2 is SQIVND in the germline V gene (reference sequence). This CDR3 spans 16 amino acids. DNA of the CDR3: TGTGCCAGTTCCAAAGGACAGGGGGCAGGGACCGGGGAGCTGTTTTTT. Amino acids: CASSKGQGAGTGELFF.

This chain links TRBV5-4 with TRBJ2-6, with D perhaps TRBD2 (6 bases). The ends were cut back, 6 bases at V and 3 bases at J, with 16 bases in the middle. The CDR3 runs to 16 residues. Germline V gives CDR1 SGHNT, CDR2 YYREEE (reference sequence). The CDR3 region has the DNA TGTGCCAGCAAAACCTTTTTCGGGAGTGGGGCCAACGTCCTGACTTTC. Its translation: CASKTFFGSGANVLTF.

The chain uses TRBV6-6 and TRBJ2-1, with TRBD1 identical over 10 bases. The CDR3 spans 18 residues. The J segment lost 7 bases and the V segment lost 5 bases, leaving 17 bases of the junction unmatched. The germline gives CDR1 MNHNY, CDR2 SVGAGI (reference sequence). The DNA for the CDR3 is TGTGCCAGCAGTCCACAACGGACCGGGACAGGGGATCTGAATGAGCAGTTCTTC. Translating gives CASSPQRTGTGDLNEQFF.

The chain couples TRBV20-1 to TRBJ2-3; 12 positions match TRBD2. Per the germline V gene, CDR1 is DFQATT and CDR2 is SNEGSKA (reference sequence). Trimming at V came to 3 bases and at J to 2 bases, leaving 3 bases not matched to a gene. The CDR3 consists of 15 residues. The CDR3 DNA sequence: TGCAGTGCTAGTCGGACTAGCGGGACCACAGATACGCAGTATTTT. It yields the protein CSASRTSGTTDTQYF.

The chain is built from TRBV19 and TRBJ1-3, with a weak D call TRBD1 (6 bases). V was shortened by 5 bases and J by 4 bases, with 18 bases between the two germline ends. CDR1 is LNHDA and CDR2 is SQIVND in the germline V gene (reference sequence). This CDR3 has 16 amino acids. The CDR3 spells CASSSWAGESGNTIYF. The CDR3 DNA follows: TGTGCCAGTAGTTCCTGGGCAGGGGAATCCGGAAACACCATATATTTT.

The chain has TRBV24-1 and TRBJ2-3, with unresolved D. CDR1 is KGHDR and CDR2 is SFDVKD in the germline V gene. Trimming pared 2 bases from V and 6 bases from J, leaving 17 bases between. The CDR3 is made up of 16 amino acids. The CDR3 DNA reads as TGTGCCACCAGTGATTCGACTCGATTCGCCCCGGATACGCAGTATTTT. The encoded protein is CATSDSTRFAPDTQYF.

The genes are TRBV19 and TRBJ2-3; TRBD1 might be the D (5 bases). The CDR3 is 13 residues long. V was shortened by 7 bases and J by 3 bases, with 11 bases between the two germline ends. Germline CDR1 is LNHDA and CDR2 is SQIVND (reference sequence). CDR3 protein: CASKWQGTDTQYF. In DNA form, the CDR3 reads TGTGCCAGTAAGTGGCAGGGTACAGATACGCAGTATTTT.